Listed below are T cell receptor beta chains from one sample, sequenced in a study of cytomegalovirus exposure and HLA in healthy donors. Method: immunoSEQ multiplex PCR; TCRdb's copy keeps in-frame clones and lacks some. Of 100,000 to 150,000 clones listed, roughly 94% are singletons. Sequencing used PBMCs. The receptors here all came from a woman between 18 and 29 years old in good health and CMV-seronegative. Each CDR3 is given with its conserved first and last residue. A D gene is named only where the DNA matches it firmly. Some rows mark clone size as missing; the rest say once, few, many or name a class of expanded clone.

TRBD1 TRBJ2-1 TRBV5-1 15 . TGCGCCAGCAGCTTGGACCCGGGACAGTACAATGAGCAGTTCTTC CASSLDPGQYNEQFF
TRBD1 TRBJ1-2 TRBV9 14 once TGTGCCAGCAGCGAAAGGTGGGGACAGGGACGCTACACCTTC CASSERWGQGRYTF
. TRBJ2-5 TRBV6-5 16 . TGTGCCAGCAGTTACTCGGATTTGGCAGGGATGTGGACCCAGTACTTC CASSYSDLAGMWTQYF
TRBD1 TRBJ2-1 TRBV28 18 . TGTGCCAGCACCCCGATAATCCGGGACAGGGTACCCTACAATGAGCAGTTCTTC CASTPIIRDRVPYNEQFF
TRBD2 TRBJ2-1 TRBV15 15 . TGTGCCACCGGAGAGGCCCTAGCGGAATACAATGAGCAGTTCTTC CATGEALAEYNEQFF
TRBD1 TRBJ2-3 TRBV27 15 . TGTGCCAGCAGTTTATCGTCAGGGGGCGCAGATACGCAGTATTTT CASSLSSGGADTQYF
TRBD1 TRBJ1-1 TRBV5-8 16 . TGTGCCAGCAGCAAACTGAGGGGGCTCACGAACACTGAAGCTTTCTTT CASSKLRGLTNTEAFF
TRBD1 TRBJ1-4 TRBV11-2 15 . TGTGCCAGCAGCTATCAGGGGGCCCCTATTGAAAAACTGTTTTTT CASSYQGAPIEKLFF
. TRBJ1-1 TRBV18 14 . TGTGCCAGCGCGCAAAAGGGACAGAACACTGAAGCTTTCTTT CASAQKGQNTEAFF
. TRBJ2-2 TRBV27 12 few TGTGCCAGCAGTTCCGCGCCCGGGGAGCTGTTTTTT CASSSAPGELFF
. TRBJ2-7 TRBV6-6 15 . TGTGCCAGCAGTTACATGCGGGTTATGGGGTACGAGCAGTACTTC CASSYMRVMGYEQYF
TRBD1 TRBJ1-2 TRBV11-2 14 . TGTGCCAGCAGCTCCCACGGGACAGGGGCCGGCTACACCTTC CASSSHGTGAGYTF
. TRBJ1-3 TRBV2 16 . TGTGCCAGCAGTGGTCATTTACCGCTAGAAGAAAACACCATATATTTT CASSGHLPLEENTIYF
. TRBJ1-5 TRBV2 13 . TGTGCCAGCAGTCGACGGGTGGGTCAGCCCCAGCATTTT CASSRRVGQPQHF
TRBD2 TRBJ2-3 TRBV19 15 few TGTGCCTCCTCGGGAGGGGGGGGCCGCGCAGATACGCAGTATTTT CASSGGGGRADTQYF
. TRBJ1-1 TRBV27 16 . TGTGCCAGCAGCCTTCTTCCGTACAGGGCGAACACTGAAGCTTTCTTT CASSLLPYRANTEAFF
. TRBJ2-2 TRBV4-2 16 . TGTGCCAGCAGCCAAGAGGAGCGGGTGAACACCGGGGAGCTGTTTTTT CASSQEERVNTGELFF
TRBD1 TRBJ1-1 TRBV18 15 once TGTGCCAGCTCCAAAGCGTCACAGGGGGGAGCTGAAGCTTTCTTT CASSKASQGGAEAFF
. TRBJ1-2 TRBV5-6 13 . TGTGCCAGCAGCCCAGTAACTAACTATGGCTACACCTTC CASSPVTNYGYTF
TRBD1 TRBJ1-5 TRBV27 14 . TGTGCCAGTAGATCGGGACAGCTTAATCAGCCCCAGCATTTT CASRSGQLNQPQHF
. TRBJ2-2 TRBV6-5 14 . TGTGCCAGCAGTTACACGAGGGACTCCGGGGAGCTGTTTTTT CASSYTRDSGELFF
. TRBJ2-7 TRBV2 16 . TGTGCCACTAGATGGCCTAGTCGGGGAGATGCCTACGAGCAGTACTTC CATRWPSRGDAYEQYF
TRBD1 TRBJ2-3 TRBV18 16 . TGTGCCAGCTCACAAACCGGGACAGGGGTCGCAGATACGCAGTATTTT CASSQTGTGVADTQYF
TRBD1 TRBJ2-5 TRBV9 14 once TGTGCCAGCAGCGCTCGGACAGGGGCCAGAGCCCAGTACTTC CASSARTGARAQYF
. TRBJ2-4 TRBV4-1 14 once TGCGCCAGCAGTCGACAGCCGGATGGGGACATTCAGTACTTC CASSRQPDGDIQYF
. TRBJ2-2 TRBV7-2 13 . TGTGCCAGCAGCTTAATCAGGACCGGGGAGCTGTTTTTT CASSLIRTGELFF
TRBD2 TRBJ2-5 TRBV11-2 16 . TGTGCCAGCAGCTTAGCCAGACTAGCGGGCCAAGAGACCCAGTACTTC CASSLARLAGQETQYF
TRBD2 TRBJ2-7 TRBV30 12 once TGTGCCTGGACCCGGGGAGGGGACGAGCAGTACTTC CAWTRGGDEQYF
. TRBJ2-2 TRBV10-1 13 . TGCGCCACCTCCCCGGGATACACCGGGGAGCTGTTTTTT CATSPGYTGELFF
TRBD1 TRBJ2-1 TRBV5-6 15 . TGTGCCAGCAGCTTGGTGGGACAGCGCTACAATGAGCAGTTCTTC CASSLVGQRYNEQFF
. TRBJ1-1 TRBV28 13 . TGTGCCAGCAGTTTACACAGGAACACTGAAGCTTTCTTT CASSLHRNTEAFF
TRBD1 TRBJ1-2 TRBV6-5 15 . TGTGCCAGCCAGGGACAGGGCCGGAACTCGGATGGCTACACCTTC CASQGQGRNSDGYTF
TRBD2 TRBJ2-3 TRBV7-9 16 . TGTGCCAGCAGCCTCCGGACTAGCCCACGCCCGGATACGCAGTATTTT CASSLRTSPRPDTQYF
TRBD2 TRBJ2-2 TRBV11-2 15 . TGTGCCAGCAGCTTAGAGGGACTACTCACCGGGGAGCTGTTTTTT CASSLEGLLTGELFF
TRBD1 TRBJ1-6 TRBV6-1 14 . TGTGCCAGCACCTTGGACAGGTTTAATTCACCCCTCCACTTT CASTLDRFNSPLHF
TRBD1 TRBJ1-5 TRBV7-8 12 once TGTGCCAGCAGCTTAGACAGGGGACCCCAGCATTTT CASSLDRGPQHF
. TRBJ2-1 TRBV5-4 14 . TGTGCCAGCAGCTTGGGTGGAGGGAGTAATGAGCAGTTCTTC CASSLGGGSNEQFF
TRBD1 TRBJ1-4 TRBV5-1 14 . TGCGCCAGCAGCTTGGGTACAGGGGATGAAAAACTGTTTTTT CASSLGTGDEKLFF
TRBD1 TRBJ1-3 TRBV9 13 . TGTGCCAGCAGCACAGGGACAGGGAACACCATATATTTT CASSTGTGNTIYF
. TRBJ2-1 TRBV27 14 . TGTGCCAGCACCACCTGGGAGGGGGGGGGTGAGCAGTTCTTC CASTTWEGGGEQFF
TRBD2 TRBJ2-3 TRBV6-4 16 . TGTGCCAGCAGTGAAGGGACTAGCGCTAGCACAGATACGCAGTATTTT CASSEGTSASTDTQYF
TRBD1 TRBJ1-1 TRBV7-3 14 once TGTGCCAGCAGCAAAGAGGGGACAGCGACTGAAGCTTTCTTT CASSKEGTATEAFF
TRBD1 TRBJ2-5 TRBV9 15 . TGTGCCAGCAGCAGAGGGACAGATCGTCAAGAGACCCAGTACTTC CASSRGTDRQETQYF
TRBD1 TRBJ2-1 TRBV19 15 . TGTGCCAGTAGTATCCGGGACAGGGGCGGCAATGAGCAGTTCTTC CASSIRDRGGNEQFF
TRBD2 TRBJ2-1 TRBV27 13 . TGTGCCAGCAAGAGCGGGAGCTGGGATGAGCAGTTCTTC CASKSGSWDEQFF
TRBD1 TRBJ1-2 TRBV7-9 13 . TGTGCCAGCAGCTTACAGGGGGTTATTGGCTACACCTTC CASSLQGVIGYTF
TRBD1 TRBJ1-1 TRBV15 14 . TGTGCCACCAGCAGACAGAACAGGGGACGAATAGCTTTCTTT CATSRQNRGRIAFF
. TRBJ2-1 TRBV27 16 . TGTGCCAGCAGACTTTCGGGTTTTAGCTCCTACAATGAGCAGTTCTTC CASRLSGFSSYNEQFF
. TRBJ2-2 TRBV12-5 17 . TGTGCTAGTGGTTTCATTGGTGGGCCGTCGAACACCGGGGAGCTGTTTTTT CASGFIGGPSNTGELFF
. TRBJ2-1 TRBV5-1 15 . TGCGCCAGCAGCTTAGGAGAGGGGGTCTACAATGAGCAGTTCTTC CASSLGEGVYNEQFF
. TRBJ2-5 TRBV5-1 14 once TGCGCCAGCAGCTTGGGGAAAAGAGAGGGAACCCAGTACTTC CASSLGKREGTQYF
. TRBJ2-5 TRBV30 12 . TGTGCCTGGGCCCAGCCCCTAGCTCGCCAGTACTTC CAWAQPLARQYF